This TCR beta chain appears in the sequencing data of a study of vaccination effects on CD4 cells after COVID-19. Once cultured for under 11 days, the cells underwent separation to obtain CD4+ T cells. Participants each got two BNT162b2 or mRNA-1273 vaccine doses. Testing of the vaccine recipients showed negative nucleocapsid antibodies and no prior SARS-CoV-2 infection. The count of this clone is one. Its antigen is undetermined. Points from the study as a whole: The study found marked clonal contraction of infection- and vaccine-induced clones late after vaccination.

Clones were sequenced by immunoSEQ multiplex PCR, and TCRdb holds only the in-frame ones, with some missing. This table holds about 39,000 clones, around 66% found once. The J segment lost 2 bases and the V segment lost 3 bases, leaving 5 bases of the junction unmatched. CDR1 DFQATT and CDR2 SNEGSKA come from the germline V gene (reference sequence). This CDR3 is built from 15 residues. The sequencing here drew on CD4+ T cells from PBMCs cultured without peptide, taken after COVID-19 vaccination. The TCR sequence derives from a human donor who received a COVID-19 vaccine. The chain couples TRBV20-1 to TRBJ2-3; 10 bases line up with TRBD2. The CDR3 protein is CSASRLAGATDTQYF. The CDR3 DNA sequence: TGCAGTGCTAGTCGGCTAGCGGGAGCCACAGATACGCAGTATTTT.